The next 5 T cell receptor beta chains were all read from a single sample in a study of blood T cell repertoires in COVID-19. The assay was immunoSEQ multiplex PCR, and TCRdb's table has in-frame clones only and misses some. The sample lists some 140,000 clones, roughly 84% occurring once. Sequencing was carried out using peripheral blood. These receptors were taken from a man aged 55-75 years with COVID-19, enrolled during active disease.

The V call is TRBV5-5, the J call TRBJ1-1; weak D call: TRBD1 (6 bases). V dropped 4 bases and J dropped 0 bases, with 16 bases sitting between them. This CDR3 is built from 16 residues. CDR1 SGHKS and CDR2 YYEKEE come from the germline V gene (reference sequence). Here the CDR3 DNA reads TGTGCCAGCAGCCAAACCGGGACACTCATGAACACTGAAGCTTTCTTT. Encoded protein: CASSQTGTLMNTEAFF.

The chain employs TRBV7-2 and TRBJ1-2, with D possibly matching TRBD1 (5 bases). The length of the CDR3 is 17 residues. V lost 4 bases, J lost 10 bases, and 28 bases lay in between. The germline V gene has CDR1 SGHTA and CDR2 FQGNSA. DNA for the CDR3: TGTGCCAGCAGCTCGCGGGGGGGAGGGTTAGGCGAGAGGGACTACACCTTC. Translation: CASSSRGGGLGERDYTF.

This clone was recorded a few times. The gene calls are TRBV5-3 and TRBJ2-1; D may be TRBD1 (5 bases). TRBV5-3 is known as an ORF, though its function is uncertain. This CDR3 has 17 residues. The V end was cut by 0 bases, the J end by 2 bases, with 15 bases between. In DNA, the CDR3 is TGTGCCAGAAGCTTGGGATGGGGCCCCTCTCCCTACAATGAGCAGTTCTTC. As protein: CARSLGWGPSPYNEQFF.

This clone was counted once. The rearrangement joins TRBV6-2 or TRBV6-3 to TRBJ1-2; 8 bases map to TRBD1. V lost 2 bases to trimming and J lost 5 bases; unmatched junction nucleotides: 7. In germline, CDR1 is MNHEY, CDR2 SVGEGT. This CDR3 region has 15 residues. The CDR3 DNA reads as TGTGCCAGCAGTTACGCCGGGACAGGCATTTATGGCTACACCTTC. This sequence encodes CASSYAGTGIYGYTF.

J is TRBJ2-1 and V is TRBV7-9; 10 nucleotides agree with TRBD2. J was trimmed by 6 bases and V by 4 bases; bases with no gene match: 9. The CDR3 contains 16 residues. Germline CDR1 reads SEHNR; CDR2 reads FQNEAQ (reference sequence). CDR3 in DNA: TGTGCCAGCAGCTCTCCGGGACTAGCGCAAACCAATGAGCAGTTCTTC. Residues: CASSSPGLAQTNEQFF.